The clone carrying this TCR beta chain was observed a few times. Its antigen remains unidentified. This sample stems from a study of T cell responses to AZD1222 COVID-19 vaccine. Study-wide background: Second-dose timings of about 4 or about 12 weeks were pooled.

The CDR3 is made up of 18 amino acids. Germline V gene sequence: CDR1 SGHRS, CDR2 YFSETQ. J lost 0 bases, V lost 0 bases, and 3 bases had no gene match. TCRdb's table, derived via immunoSEQ multiplex PCR, lists solely in-frame clones and lacks some. The sample holds about 150,000 clones, more than 75% seen once. Study-wide findings and caveats: Possibly, clonal diversity was underestimated; donors were largely white British and included more females. At baseline, just a handful of AZD1222 recipients tested seropositive.

This clonotype originated in an adult in good health. The chain uses TRBV5-1 and TRBJ2-5, with 15 bases fitting TRBD2. This specimen was peripheral blood, taken on day 0 of AZD1222 vaccination. CDR3 sequence reads: CASSLEGTSGGYQETQYF. CDR3 coding DNA: TGCGCCAGCAGCTTGGAGGGGACTAGCGGGGGGTACCAAGAGACCCAGTACTTC.